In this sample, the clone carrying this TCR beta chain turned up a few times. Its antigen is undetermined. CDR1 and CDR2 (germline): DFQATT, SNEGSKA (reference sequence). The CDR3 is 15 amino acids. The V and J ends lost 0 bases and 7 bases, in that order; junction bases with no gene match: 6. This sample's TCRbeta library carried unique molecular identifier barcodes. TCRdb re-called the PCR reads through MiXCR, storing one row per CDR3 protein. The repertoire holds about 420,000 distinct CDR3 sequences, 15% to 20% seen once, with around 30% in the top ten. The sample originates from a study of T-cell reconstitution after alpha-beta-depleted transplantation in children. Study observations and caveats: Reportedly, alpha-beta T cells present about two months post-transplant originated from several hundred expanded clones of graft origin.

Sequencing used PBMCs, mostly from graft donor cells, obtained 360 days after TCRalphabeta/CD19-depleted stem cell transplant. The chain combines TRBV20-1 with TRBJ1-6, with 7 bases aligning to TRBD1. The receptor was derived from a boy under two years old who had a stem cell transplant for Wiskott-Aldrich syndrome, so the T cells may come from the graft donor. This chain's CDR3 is CSARDNRGDNSPLHF. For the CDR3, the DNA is TGCAGTGCTAGAGACAACAGGGGCGACAATTCACCCCTCCACTTT.